The TCR beta chain described here comes from a study of shared clonotypes between healthy human individuals. The junction had 6 bases not matched to a gene; V was cut back by 11 bases and J by 6 bases. The CDR3 spans 13 residues. Replicate PCRs run on sorted subsets employed 200 ng DNA, roughly 30,000 T cell genomes. Assay: immunoSEQ multiplex PCR; the TCRdb copy retains only in-frame clones and omits some. The sample includes some 680,000 clones, roughly 72% of them seen just once. This clone was observed a handful of times. This TCR was recovered from a woman aged 30 to 39 in good health. The sample taken for sequencing was memory CD4+ T cells sorted from blood. Subset of the sample: CD45RA-negative fraction. The gene calls are TRBV23-1 and TRBJ2-2; TRBD1 agrees at 10 bases. TRBV23-1 is known as an ORF, though its function is uncertain. This chain's CDR3 is CAYTGTGAGELFF. The CDR3 nucleotides read TGCGCCTACACCGGGACAGGGGCCGGGGAGCTGTTTTTT.